Listed below are T cell receptor beta chains from one sample, sequenced in a study of radiation and T cells in renal cell carcinoma. The repertoire was sequenced with immunoSEQ multiplex PCR; TCRdb's copy has only in-frame clones and lacks some. The table records around 78,000 clones, roughly 87% of them present only once. Sequencing was performed on blood, taken from a patient whose treatment included radiotherapy and nephrectomy. These receptors all come from a woman in her 70s with renal cell carcinoma. CDR3s include the opening cysteine and the closing phenylalanine or tryptophan. Each record gives: clone size, CDR3 length, V gene, D gene, J gene, CDR3 protein, CDR3 DNA. The D gene is left open where the match is weak. Part of the rows lack a size; the others show once, few, many or a class for expanded clones.

clone size: -; CDR3 length: 15; V gene: TRBV19; D gene: -; J gene: TRBJ1-4; CDR3 protein: CASSIGGIIGEKLFF; CDR3 DNA: TGTGCCAGTAGTATAGGTGGGATTATTGGTGAAAAACTGTTTTTT
clone size: -; CDR3 length: 15; V gene: TRBV18; D gene: TRBD2; J gene: TRBJ2-3; CDR3 protein: CASSPLAGGTDTQYF; CDR3 DNA: TGTGCCAGCTCACCACTAGCGGGGGGCACAGATACGCAGTATTTT
clone size: -; CDR3 length: 15; V gene: TRBV6-4; D gene: -; J gene: TRBJ1-6; CDR3 protein: CASSEGAAGRSPLHF; CDR3 DNA: TGTGCCAGCAGTGAAGGGGCAGCCGGACGTTCACCCCTCCACTTT
clone size: -; CDR3 length: 13; V gene: TRBV6-5; D gene: -; J gene: TRBJ1-5; CDR3 protein: CASSSGPNQPQHF; CDR3 DNA: TGTGCCAGCAGTTCCGGGCCCAATCAGCCCCAGCATTTT
clone size: -; CDR3 length: 17; V gene: TRBV27; D gene: TRBD1; J gene: TRBJ1-5; CDR3 protein: CASSQHTGGWRNQPQHF; CDR3 DNA: TGTGCCAGCAGTCAACATACAGGGGGCTGGCGCAATCAGCCCCAGCATTTT
clone size: -; CDR3 length: 15; V gene: TRBV6-1; D gene: -; J gene: TRBJ1-2; CDR3 protein: CASSVGARRDYGYTF; CDR3 DNA: TGTGCCAGCAGTGTCGGGGCCCGGCGGGACTATGGCTACACCTTC
clone size: -; CDR3 length: 15; V gene: TRBV5-1; D gene: TRBD1; J gene: TRBJ2-1; CDR3 protein: CASSFLQGSYNEQFF; CDR3 DNA: TGCGCCAGCAGCTTCCTACAGGGGTCTTACAATGAGCAGTTCTTC
clone size: -; CDR3 length: 15; V gene: TRBV7-3; D gene: TRBD1; J gene: TRBJ2-1; CDR3 protein: CASSSRDRGNNEQFF; CDR3 DNA: TGTGCCAGCAGCTCCCGGGACAGGGGAAACAATGAGCAGTTCTTC
clone size: -; CDR3 length: 14; V gene: TRBV6-5; D gene: -; J gene: TRBJ1-5; CDR3 protein: CASSFPRDNQPQHF; CDR3 DNA: TGTGCCAGCAGTTTCCCCAGGGACAATCAGCCCCAGCATTTT
clone size: -; CDR3 length: 13; V gene: TRBV30; D gene: -; J gene: TRBJ2-7; CDR3 protein: CAWRRDISYEQYF; CDR3 DNA: TGTGCCTGGAGGCGGGACATCTCCTACGAGCAGTACTTC
clone size: once; CDR3 length: 14; V gene: TRBV5-1; D gene: -; J gene: TRBJ2-7; CDR3 protein: CASSPDRITYEQYF; CDR3 DNA: TGCGCCAGCAGCCCGGACAGAATTACCTACGAGCAGTACTTC
clone size: -; CDR3 length: 16; V gene: TRBV30; D gene: -; J gene: TRBJ2-4; CDR3 protein: CAWSVGGLVGTNIQYF; CDR3 DNA: TGTGCCTGGAGTGTAGGGGGGCTGGTAGGGACGAACATTCAGTACTTC
clone size: few; CDR3 length: 14; V gene: TRBV25-1; D gene: TRBD1; J gene: TRBJ1-1; CDR3 protein: CASSSRTGNTEAFF; CDR3 DNA: TGTGCCAGCAGTTCCCGGACAGGGAACACTGAAGCTTTCTTT
clone size: -; CDR3 length: 17; V gene: TRBV4-2; D gene: TRBD1; J gene: TRBJ1-6; CDR3 protein: CASSQEGTARNNSPLHF; CDR3 DNA: TGTGCCAGCAGCCAAGAAGGGACAGCGAGGAATAATTCACCCCTCCACTTT
clone size: -; CDR3 length: 14; V gene: TRBV4-2; D gene: -; J gene: TRBJ1-2; CDR3 protein: CASSQTQGNYGYTF; CDR3 DNA: TGTGCCAGCAGCCAAACACAGGGTAACTATGGCTACACCTTC
clone size: -; CDR3 length: 15; V gene: TRBV7-9; D gene: -; J gene: TRBJ2-3; CDR3 protein: CASSLDPGPGDTQYF; CDR3 DNA: TGTGCCAGCAGCTTAGACCCGGGGCCTGGGGATACGCAGTATTTT
clone size: once; CDR3 length: 12; V gene: TRBV19; D gene: -; J gene: TRBJ2-3; CDR3 protein: CASSMVRDTQYF; CDR3 DNA: TGTGCCAGTAGTATGGTTAGAGATACGCAGTATTTT
clone size: -; CDR3 length: 13; V gene: TRBV19; D gene: -; J gene: TRBJ1-1; CDR3 protein: CASSIGPAAEAFF; CDR3 DNA: TGTGCCAGTAGTATAGGCCCTGCGGCTGAAGCTTTCTTT
clone size: -; CDR3 length: 14; V gene: TRBV4-2; D gene: -; J gene: TRBJ1-2; CDR3 protein: CASSQAGQVDGYTF; CDR3 DNA: TGTGCCAGCAGCCAAGCGGGCCAGGTTGACGGCTACACCTTC
clone size: -; CDR3 length: 18; V gene: TRBV6-8; D gene: TRBD1; J gene: TRBJ1-1; CDR3 protein: CASSSRDRGFEMNTEAFF; CDR3 DNA: TGTGCCAGCAGCAGCCGGGACAGGGGATTCGAAATGAACACTGAAGCTTTCTTT
clone size: -; CDR3 length: 16; V gene: TRBV5-1; D gene: TRBD2; J gene: TRBJ2-3; CDR3 protein: CASSSLREGVTDTQYF; CDR3 DNA: TGCGCCAGCAGCTCCCTTCGGGAGGGCGTCACAGATACGCAGTATTTT
clone size: -; CDR3 length: 15; V gene: TRBV4-3; D gene: -; J gene: TRBJ1-6; CDR3 protein: CASSHTVPPDSAGDF; CDR3 DNA: TGCGCCAGCAGCCACACTGTCCCGCCAGATTCAGCTGGCGACTTT
clone size: -; CDR3 length: 14; V gene: TRBV6-5; D gene: TRBD1; J gene: TRBJ2-3; CDR3 protein: CASSLGQFTDTQYF; CDR3 DNA: TGTGCCAGCAGCCTGGGACAGTTCACAGATACGCAGTATTTT
clone size: -; CDR3 length: 13; V gene: TRBV6-1; D gene: TRBD1; J gene: TRBJ1-6; CDR3 protein: CASLGTGESPLHF; CDR3 DNA: TGTGCCAGCCTCGGGACAGGGGAATCACCCCTCCACTTT
clone size: -; CDR3 length: 15; V gene: TRBV7-8; D gene: -; J gene: TRBJ1-4; CDR3 protein: CASSLMGGRNEKLFF; CDR3 DNA: TGTGCCAGCAGCTTAATGGGGGGAAGGAATGAAAAACTGTTTTTT
clone size: -; CDR3 length: 15; V gene: TRBV28; D gene: TRBD2; J gene: TRBJ2-5; CDR3 protein: CASSDLAGEVKTQYF; CDR3 DNA: TGTGCCAGCAGTGATCTAGCGGGGGAGGTGAAGACCCAGTACTTC
clone size: once; CDR3 length: 16; V gene: TRBV12-2; D gene: -; J gene: TRBJ2-1; CDR3 protein: CASRHRQGRSYNEQFF; CDR3 DNA: TGTGCAAGTCGCCACCGACAGGGGAGGTCCTACAATGAGCAGTTCTTC
clone size: -; CDR3 length: 15; V gene: TRBV5-4; D gene: -; J gene: TRBJ2-1; CDR3 protein: CASSLELAADNEQFF; CDR3 DNA: TGTGCCAGCAGCTTGGAACTCGCGGCGGACAATGAGCAGTTCTTC
clone size: -; CDR3 length: 13; V gene: TRBV7-9; D gene: -; J gene: TRBJ2-3; CDR3 protein: CASSLWGTDTQYF; CDR3 DNA: TGTGCCAGCAGCCTGTGGGGCACAGATACGCAGTATTTT
clone size: -; CDR3 length: 14; V gene: TRBV18; D gene: TRBD2; J gene: TRBJ2-7; CDR3 protein: CASSGLAGIYEQYF; CDR3 DNA: TGTGCCAGCTCAGGACTAGCGGGGATCTACGAGCAGTACTTC
clone size: once; CDR3 length: 14; V gene: TRBV9; D gene: TRBD1; J gene: TRBJ2-7; CDR3 protein: CASSPGQGAYEQYF; CDR3 DNA: TGTGCCAGCAGCCCGGGACAGGGGGCCTACGAGCAGTACTTC
clone size: -; CDR3 length: 12; V gene: TRBV18; D gene: -; J gene: TRBJ1-1; CDR3 protein: CASSPGNTEAFF; CDR3 DNA: TGTGCCAGCTCACCAGGGAACACTGAAGCTTTCTTT
clone size: -; CDR3 length: 15; V gene: TRBV30; D gene: -; J gene: TRBJ1-6; CDR3 protein: CAWNLGAAYNSPLHF; CDR3 DNA: TGTGCCTGGAACCTGGGGGCAGCTTATAATTCACCCCTCCACTTT
clone size: once; CDR3 length: 14; V gene: TRBV15; D gene: -; J gene: TRBJ1-1; CDR3 protein: CATSRDGDYTEAFF; CDR3 DNA: TGTGCCACCAGCAGGGACGGGGATTACACTGAAGCTTTCTTT
clone size: -; CDR3 length: 16; V gene: TRBV5-8; D gene: TRBD2; J gene: TRBJ2-3; CDR3 protein: CASSFLAGGRTDTQYF; CDR3 DNA: TGTGCCAGCAGCTTTCTAGCGGGGGGTAGGACAGATACGCAGTATTTT
clone size: -; CDR3 length: 13; V gene: TRBV7-2; D gene: -; J gene: TRBJ1-3; CDR3 protein: CASSWRGGNTIYF; CDR3 DNA: TGTGCCAGCAGCTGGAGAGGGGGAAACACCATATATTTT
clone size: -; CDR3 length: 13; V gene: TRBV30; D gene: -; J gene: TRBJ1-1; CDR3 protein: CAWSVRQNTEAFF; CDR3 DNA: TGTGCCTGGAGTGTACGACAGAACACTGAAGCTTTCTTT
clone size: -; CDR3 length: 13; V gene: TRBV6-1; D gene: -; J gene: TRBJ1-2; CDR3 protein: CASSESGNYGYTF; CDR3 DNA: TGTGCCAGCAGTGAATCTGGAAACTATGGCTACACCTTC
clone size: -; CDR3 length: 15; V gene: TRBV27; D gene: TRBD1; J gene: TRBJ1-1; CDR3 protein: CASSPRQGWNTEAFF; CDR3 DNA: TGTGCCAGCAGTCCCCGACAGGGCTGGAACACTGAAGCTTTCTTT
clone size: -; CDR3 length: 14; V gene: TRBV28; D gene: -; J gene: TRBJ1-1; CDR3 protein: CASSSHTLNTEAFF; CDR3 DNA: TGTGCCAGCAGTTCCCATACACTGAACACTGAAGCTTTCTTT
clone size: -; CDR3 length: 16; V gene: TRBV5-1; D gene: TRBD2; J gene: TRBJ2-5; CDR3 protein: CASSILAGPRQETQYF; CDR3 DNA: TGCGCCAGCAGCATCTTAGCGGGCCCGAGGCAAGAGACCCAGTACTTC
clone size: -; CDR3 length: 11; V gene: TRBV19; D gene: -; J gene: TRBJ1-4; CDR3 protein: CASSIKEKLFF; CDR3 DNA: TGTGCCAGTAGTATCAAAGAAAAACTGTTTTTT
clone size: -; CDR3 length: 16; V gene: TRBV4-2; D gene: -; J gene: TRBJ1-3; CDR3 protein: CASSQDGGGSGNTIYF; CDR3 DNA: TGTGCCAGCAGCCAAGATGGCGGGGGCTCTGGAAACACCATATATTTT
clone size: -; CDR3 length: 13; V gene: TRBV11-2; D gene: TRBD1; J gene: TRBJ1-4; CDR3 protein: CASGQGFNEKLFF; CDR3 DNA: TGTGCCAGCGGACAGGGATTTAATGAAAAACTGTTTTTT
clone size: -; CDR3 length: 18; V gene: TRBV5-1; D gene: -; J gene: TRBJ2-5; CDR3 protein: CASSLSSRGARGQETQYF; CDR3 DNA: TGCGCCAGCAGCTTGAGCAGCAGGGGGGCCCGGGGGCAAGAGACCCAGTACTTC
clone size: -; CDR3 length: 18; V gene: TRBV4-1; D gene: -; J gene: TRBJ2-2; CDR3 protein: CASSQDLALTLNTGELFF; CDR3 DNA: TGCGCCAGCAGCCAAGACCTAGCGTTAACACTGAACACCGGGGAGCTGTTTTTT
clone size: -; CDR3 length: 18; V gene: TRBV6-1; D gene: TRBD2; J gene: TRBJ2-3; CDR3 protein: CASTERVAGGSDTDTQYF; CDR3 DNA: TGTGCCAGCACTGAACGGGTAGCGGGGGGATCCGACACAGATACGCAGTATTTT
clone size: -; CDR3 length: 14; V gene: TRBV27; D gene: -; J gene: TRBJ2-2; CDR3 protein: CASSRVGSTGELFF; CDR3 DNA: TGTGCCAGCAGTAGGGTCGGGAGCACCGGGGAGCTGTTTTTT
clone size: -; CDR3 length: 15; V gene: TRBV4-1; D gene: TRBD2; J gene: TRBJ2-7; CDR3 protein: CASSQAGGRAYEQYF; CDR3 DNA: TGCGCCAGCAGCCAAGCGGGGGGGCGAGCCTACGAGCAGTACTTC
clone size: -; CDR3 length: 12; V gene: TRBV29-1; D gene: TRBD2; J gene: TRBJ2-1; CDR3 protein: CSASGEIHEQFF; CDR3 DNA: TGCAGCGCAAGCGGGGAAATCCATGAGCAGTTCTTC
clone size: -; CDR3 length: 17; V gene: TRBV19; D gene: TRBD1; J gene: TRBJ1-5; CDR3 protein: CASSMGRGKYSNQPQHF; CDR3 DNA: TGTGCCAGTAGTATGGGCAGGGGGAAATATAGCAATCAGCCCCAGCATTTT
clone size: -; CDR3 length: 14; V gene: TRBV9; D gene: -; J gene: TRBJ1-2; CDR3 protein: CASSAGSLVYGYTF; CDR3 DNA: TGTGCCAGCAGCGCCGGAAGCTTAGTCTATGGCTACACCTTC
clone size: -; CDR3 length: 13; V gene: TRBV19; D gene: -; J gene: TRBJ1-4; CDR3 protein: CASSIVSNEKLFF; CDR3 DNA: TGTGCCAGTAGTATAGTCAGTAATGAAAAACTGTTTTTT
clone size: -; CDR3 length: 14; V gene: TRBV15; D gene: -; J gene: TRBJ2-5; CDR3 protein: CATSREASQGTQYF; CDR3 DNA: TGTGCCACCAGCAGAGAGGCTAGCCAAGGGACCCAGTACTTC
clone size: -; CDR3 length: 15; V gene: TRBV5-1; D gene: TRBD1; J gene: TRBJ1-1; CDR3 protein: CASSLAGTGNTEAFF; CDR3 DNA: TGCGCCAGCAGCTTGGCCGGGACAGGGAACACTGAAGCTTTCTTT